This TCR beta chain was captured by sequencing in a study of regulatory T cells in long-lasting Graves disease. On the study more broadly: Patients met the persistent Graves' disease definition after over 5 years of antithyroid drugs with positive TSH receptor antibodies.

The germline CDR1 and CDR2 sequences are MNHNS and SASEGT. The V end was cut by 1 base, the J end by 3 bases, with 12 bases between. CDR3 length: 15 residues. This clonotype has ten or more counts. Its antigen is currently unknown. The study, taken as a whole, reports: Segments TRBV28, TRBJ1-2 and TRBJ2-5 showed preferential usage in persistent disease.

Arm-PCR of CDR3 regions and iRepertoire HTBI primers were the basis on which TCR beta libraries were built. One entry per CDR3 protein, called by TCRdb with MiXCR from the multiplex PCR reads. This table has more than 300,000 distinct CDR3 sequences, 20% appearing once. Time point: persistent/refractory GD, antithyroid drugs over 5 years with positive TRAb. Extracted PBMC RNA gave rise to the TCR library. Graves' disease was diagnosed by American Thyroid Association guidelines. The specimen was peripheral blood mononuclear cells (PBMCs), collected when the disease was refractory, from a patient treated with antithyroid drugs. The J gene is TRBJ1-2, the V gene TRBV6-1; tentative D call: TRBD1 (6 bases). The receptor's source is a female donor with Graves disease. CDR3 nucleotide sequence: TGTGCCAGCAGTGAAGAGATAGGGGGATACTATGGCTACACCTTC. This sequence encodes CASSEEIGGYYGYTF.